This TCR beta chain appears in the sequencing data of a study of blood T cells in healthy people across ages. Points on this clonotype: Its antigen is unknown.

Primed by a sample-barcoded 5' primer and a J-beta primer mix, a second PCR proceeded for about 6 to 12 cycles. A template-switch adaptor with 12 random nucleotides tagged each cDNA molecule. Individual samples furnished no less than 2.5 million CDR3-containing paired-end reads apiece. In TCRdb, the 5' RACE reads were re-called with MiXCR into one record per CDR3 protein. The sample shows approximately 1.5 million distinct CDR3 sequences, under 55% of them seen only once. CDR1 and CDR2 from the germline V gene are MDHEN and SYDVKM. The CDR3 contains 12 residues. V gave up 9 bases and J gave up 7 bases, with 16 bases separating them. Notes on the study in general: CMV status of donors was unknown, possibly confounding expanded clonotype changes. Estimated diversity, derived from one million T cells, was regarded as an underestimate.

The material sequenced was blood. The TCR originated in a woman younger than 30 in good health. The rearrangement joins TRBV28 to TRBJ2-7; no definite D call. The CDR3 DNA sequence: TGTGCCAGTACAACCTCCTACAATGAGCAGTACTTC. This codes for CASTTSYNEQYF.